Reported below is one T cell receptor (beta chain). What it binds is not known. Excluded were patients with other autoimmune diseases, uncontrolled infections, pregnancy or lactation. Diagnosis relied on clinical symptoms, serum thyroxine, TRAb, thyroid ultrasound and orbital computed tomography. An approximately 10 ml volume of fresh peripheral blood provided the PBMCs. The record originates from a study of Graves' ophthalmopathy and Graves' hyperthyroidism. Study-wide points: The model's prediction of ophthalmopathy progression had 65% to 71% sensitivity and around 72% specificity.

V was trimmed by 5 bases and J by 7 bases, leaving 8 bases between them. This CDR3 is 11 amino acids long. RNA served as the template for amplifying TCR beta CDR3 regions. Second-round multiplex PCR followed a first-round RT-PCR using HTBI primers. MiXCR, applied by TCRdb to the multiplex PCR reads, yields one record per CDR3 protein. The top ten clones hold around 6.9% of a sample with fewer than 650,000 distinct CDR3 sequences, about a fifth of them seen once. The specimen was peripheral blood. This clonotype originated in a woman between 18 and 29 years old with stable Graves' hyperthyroidism. Some clones in this sample may be carry-over from other donors' samples. The V call is TRBV12-3 or TRBV12-4, the J call TRBJ1-2; the D gene is possibly TRBD1 (5 bases). The CDR3 is CASSKGFGYTF. The CDR3 nucleotides read TGTGCCAGCAGTAAGGGGTTTGGCTACACCTTC.